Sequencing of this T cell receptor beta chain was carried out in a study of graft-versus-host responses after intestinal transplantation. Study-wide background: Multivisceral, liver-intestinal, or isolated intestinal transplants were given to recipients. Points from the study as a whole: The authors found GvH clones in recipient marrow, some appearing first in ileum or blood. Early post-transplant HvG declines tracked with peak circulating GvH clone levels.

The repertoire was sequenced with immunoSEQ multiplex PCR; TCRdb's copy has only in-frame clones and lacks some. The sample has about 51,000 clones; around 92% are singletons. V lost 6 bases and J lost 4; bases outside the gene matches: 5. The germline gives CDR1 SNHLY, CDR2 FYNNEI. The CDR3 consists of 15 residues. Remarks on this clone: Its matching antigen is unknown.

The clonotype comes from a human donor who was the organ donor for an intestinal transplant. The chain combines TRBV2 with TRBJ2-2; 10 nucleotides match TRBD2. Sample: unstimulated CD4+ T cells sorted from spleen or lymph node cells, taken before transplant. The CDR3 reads CASRTGLASTGELFF. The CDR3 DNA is TGTGCCAGCAGGACGGGACTAGCGAGCACCGGGGAGCTGTTTTTT.